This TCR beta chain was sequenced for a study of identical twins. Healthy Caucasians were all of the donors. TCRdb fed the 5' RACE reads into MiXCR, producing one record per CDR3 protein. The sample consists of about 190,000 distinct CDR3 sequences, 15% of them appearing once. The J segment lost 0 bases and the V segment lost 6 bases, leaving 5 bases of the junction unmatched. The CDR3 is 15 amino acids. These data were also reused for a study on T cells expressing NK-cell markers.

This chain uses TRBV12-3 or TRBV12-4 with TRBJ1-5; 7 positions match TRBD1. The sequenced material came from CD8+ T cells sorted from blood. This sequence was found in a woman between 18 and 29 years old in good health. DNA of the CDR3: TGTGCCAGCAGAATGGGACAGTATAGCAATCAGCCCCAGCATTTT. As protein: CASRMGQYSNQPQHF.